A single T cell receptor beta chain is shown here with its context. This clonotype was seen many times. What this receptor recognizes is not known. No much larger clonotype is one base removed from it; base qualities were not supplied. TCR beta CDR3 regions were amplified from RNA transcripts. A first-round RT-PCR of the TCR CDR3 used the HTBI primer set with the Qiagen OneStep RT-PCR kit. Libraries were constructed in a second round of multiplex PCR, after which size selection and purification were carried out. The libraries were sequenced on an Illumina HiSeq2000 using paired-end 100 bp reads. The paper's data handling went like this. SOAPnuke was used to process the raw data, throwing out any read that contained adapters or uncalled bases, had a mean Phred below 15, or lacked an exact constant-primer or identifier match. High-quality paired reads were merged using COPE v1.2.5, and each unique nucleotide sequence was defined as a clonotype. MiTCR v1.1 was used to align the clonotypes against IMGT TRBV, TRBD and TRBJ reference segments. The analysis included only V-J combinations with a frequency above 0.0001, which together covered roughly 99% of the repertoires. A TCS score was defined as the ratio between F50 (clonal expansion) and ExV (chaos), using BLOSUM62-based TCRdist between CDR3 peptides within each V-J. Welch's t-statistics and random forest reduced around 550 V-J features to roughly 13, which were used in a naive Bayes classifier (R e1071). In TCRdb, the public reads were trimmed at Q25 with fastp and aligned with MiXCR, with productive beta chains retained. Each entry is one CDR3 protein sequence, shown with its most common DNA and genes. The V and J calls here are based on TCRdb, not the publication. The table for this sample lists hundreds of thousands of distinct CDR3 sequences; about 19% of them were counted only once. The ten largest make up over 15% of the sample.

The data belong to a study of T cells in Graves' hyperthyroidism and ophthalmopathy (dated by TCRdb to the late 2010s). Study-level background: Peripheral blood samples were taken at the time of initial diagnosis, prior to any treatment. A discovery cohort of about 100 patients, roughly 40 with Graves' ophthalmopathy and over 55 with stable Graves' hyperthyroidism, was used to find distinguishing TCR V-J signatures. An independent validation cohort of under 20 hyperthyroidism patients and about 16 patients who later progressed to ophthalmopathy tested prospective prediction of ophthalmopathy. The roughly 90 discovery patients were divided at random into training and test sets in a 7:3 ratio. In addition, the study compared T-cell repertoires in thyroid tissue and in blood from six Graves' hyperthyroidism patients. Following sampling, methimazole starting at 30 mg daily was given to hyperthyroidism patients, and high-dose intravenous methylprednisolone was given to ophthalmopathy patients. The paper describes TCR Vbeta CDR3 sequencing of roughly 130 peripheral blood samples, made up of 43 ophthalmopathy patients, roughly 80 hyperthyroidism patients and some 17 progressor patients. On the study overall, not on this receptor specifically: In validation, the model predicted progression to ophthalmopathy a median of about 6 months before onset, with about 71% sensitivity and around 76% specificity. Most expanded thyroid clonotypes (frequency above 0.001) were also detected in blood, a finding suggesting that blood repertoires may reflect thyroid immune responses. In cross-validation, a model built on a 13 V-J signature told ophthalmopathy apart from stable hyperthyroidism with 87.88% sensitivity and around 83% specificity, and in testing the same model reached 80%/75%. No statistical method was used to fix the sample size in advance, and group allocation was not hidden from the investigators.

V and J are truncated by 1 base and 4 bases respectively, leaving an intervening sequence of 4 bases. Including cysteine and phenylalanine, the CDR3 has 11 amino acids. Only the CDR3 part of the read is kept: 33 bases, read in frame from the first base. For CDR1 and CDR2, the germline V gene (reference sequence) lists GTSNPN and SVGIG. Hyperthyroidism patients were newly diagnosed, with disease duration under 2 months, and aged 18 to 65 years. Any patient with an uncontrolled infection, another autoimmune disease, pregnancy or lactation was excluded. Diagnoses were established on the basis of clinical symptoms, serum thyroxine and TRAb, thyroid ultrasound, and orbital computed tomography. Blood from progressor patients was collected at the time of first diagnosis with hyperthyroidism, before any ophthalmopathy symptoms had appeared. PBMCs were separated from 8 to 10 ml of fresh peripheral blood using Ficoll-Paque density gradient centrifugation. Progressor patients were initially diagnosed with Graves' hyperthyroidism and developed ophthalmopathy during follow-up. Trizol reagent was used to extract total RNA, and RNA quality was then checked on an Agilent 2100 Bioanalyzer.

Specimen: blood. The V gene is TRBV30 and the J gene is TRBJ1-2; no D gene can be assigned with confidence. The sequence was obtained from a woman between 50 and 59 years old with Graves' hyperthyroidism that later progressed to Graves' ophthalmopathy. The bases are TGTGCCTGGAGTGGTTCCTATGGCTACACCTTC. This encodes CAWSGSYGYTF.